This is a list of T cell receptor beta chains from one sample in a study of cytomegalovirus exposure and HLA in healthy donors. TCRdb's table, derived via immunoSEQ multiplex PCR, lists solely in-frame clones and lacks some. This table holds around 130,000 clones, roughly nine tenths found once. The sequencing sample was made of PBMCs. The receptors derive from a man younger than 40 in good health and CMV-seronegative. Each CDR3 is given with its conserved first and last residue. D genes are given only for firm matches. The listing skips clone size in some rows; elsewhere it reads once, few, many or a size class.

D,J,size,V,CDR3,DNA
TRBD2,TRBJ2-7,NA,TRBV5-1,CASSLAPSGSYEQYF,TGCGCCAGCAGCTTGGCGCCTAGCGGCTCCTACGAGCAGTACTTC
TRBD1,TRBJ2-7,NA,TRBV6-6,CASSPGQGAYEQYF,TGTGCCAGCAGCCCTGGACAGGGGGCGTACGAGCAGTACTTC
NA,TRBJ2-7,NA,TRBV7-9,CASSARGSYEQYF,TGTGCCAGCAGCGCAAGGGGATCCTACGAGCAGTACTTC
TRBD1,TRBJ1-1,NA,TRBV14,CASSLRQGNFFAEAFF,TGTGCCAGCAGCCTACGACAGGGGAATTTTTTTGCTGAAGCTTTCTTT
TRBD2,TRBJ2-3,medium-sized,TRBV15,CATSRTSGATDTQYF,TGTGCCACCAGCCGGACTAGCGGGGCCACAGATACGCAGTATTTT
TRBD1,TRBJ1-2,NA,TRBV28,CASSLQGGHGYTF,TGTGCCAGCAGTTTACAGGGGGGCCATGGCTACACCTTC
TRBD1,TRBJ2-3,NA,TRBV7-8,CASSPSRGRTDTQYF,TGTGCCAGCAGCCCTAGTAGGGGGCGCACAGATACGCAGTATTTT
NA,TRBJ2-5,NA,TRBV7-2,CASSLTPRGKETQYF,TGTGCCAGCAGCCTCACCCCACGGGGGAAAGAGACCCAGTACTTC
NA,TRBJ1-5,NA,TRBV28,CASSFGRRGSNQPQHF,TGTGCCAGCAGTTTTGGCCGTCGGGGTAGCAATCAGCCCCAGCATTTT
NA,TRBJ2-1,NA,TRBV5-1,CASSFTTDFTEDEQFF,TGCGCCAGCAGCTTTACAACGGACTTCACGGAGGATGAGCAGTTCTTC
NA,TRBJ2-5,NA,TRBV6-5,CASSYLRGETQYF,TGTGCCAGCAGTTACCTTAGGGGAGAGACCCAGTACTTC
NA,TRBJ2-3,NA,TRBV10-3,CAISGGEVTDTQYF,TGTGCCATCAGCGGAGGGGAAGTCACAGATACGCAGTATTTT
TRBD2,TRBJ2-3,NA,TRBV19,CASTQRGHVGGSDTQYF,TGTGCCAGTACCCAGCGGGGTCACGTCGGTGGGTCAGATACGCAGTATTTT
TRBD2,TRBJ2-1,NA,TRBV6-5,CASSYTSGGYNEQFF,TGTGCCAGCAGTTACACTAGCGGGGGTTACAATGAGCAGTTCTTC
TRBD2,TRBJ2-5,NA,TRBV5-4,CASSPDPPLAGLRETQYF,TGTGCCAGCAGCCCCGACCCCCCACTAGCGGGGTTACGAGAGACCCAGTACTTC
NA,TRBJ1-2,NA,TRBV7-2,CASSPAMTDAYGYTF,TGTGCCAGCAGCCCCGCGATGACAGACGCATATGGCTACACCTTC